These T cell receptor beta chains were read from a single sample in a study of blood T cell repertoires in COVID-19. Profiled with immunoSEQ multiplex PCR; TCRdb holds only in-frame clones, not every one. The sample lists some 220,000 clones; 83% were seen once. The sample taken for sequencing was peripheral blood. Every receptor here comes from a woman in her twenties or thirties with COVID-19, enrolled during active disease. Each CDR3 is given with its conserved first and last residue. A D gene is named only where the DNA matches it firmly. Clone sizes are given selectively: once, few, many, or a class where the clone is expanded.

>TRBD2|17|TRBV3-1/TRBV3-2|few|TRBJ2-1
TGTGCCAGCAGCCATCGTCCTAGCGGGAGGCCCTACAATGAGCAGTTCTTC
CASSHRPSGRPYNEQFF
>TRBD2|17|TRBV5-6|.|TRBJ2-3
TGTGCCAGCAGCCGGGGGTCGACTAGCACTCGCACAGATACGCAGTATTTT
CASSRGSTSTRTDTQYF
>.|15|TRBV6-6|.|TRBJ1-6
TGTGCCAGCAGGCAAACACAGGGTCGTAATTCACCCCTCCACTTT
CASRQTQGRNSPLHF
>TRBD1|15|TRBV27|.|TRBJ1-5
TGTGCCAGCAGTTCGACGGGACAGGGTGACCAGCCCCAGCATTTT
CASSSTGQGDQPQHF
>.|14|TRBV6-5|.|TRBJ2-7
TGTGCCAGCAGTTACTCGCGCACGGCCTACGAGCAGTACTTC
CASSYSRTAYEQYF
>TRBD2|13|TRBV6-5|.|TRBJ2-1
TGTGCCAGCTCGAGGGAGGGGATCAATGAGCAGTTCTTC
CASSREGINEQFF
>TRBD1|15|TRBV7-2|.|TRBJ2-7
TGTGCCAGCAGCACGGACAGGTCAAGCTCCTACGAGCAGTACTTC
CASSTDRSSSYEQYF
>.|15|TRBV5-7|few|TRBJ1-5
TGTGCCAGCAGCTTGGCCAGGGAAAGCAATCAGCCCCAGCATTTT
CASSLARESNQPQHF
>TRBD2|14|TRBV15|few|TRBJ2-7
TGTGCCACCAGCACCCGGACTAGCGGAACCGAGCAGTACTTC
CATSTRTSGTEQYF
>TRBD2|13|TRBV7-9|.|TRBJ2-5
TGTGCCAGCAGAATAAGCGGGGGAGAGACCCAGTACTTC
CASRISGGETQYF
>.|15|TRBV6-5|.|TRBJ2-3
TGTGCCAGCAGTTACGGAAACAGTAGGACAGATACGCAGTATTTT
CASSYGNSRTDTQYF
>TRBD1|15|TRBV28|.|TRBJ1-5
TGTGCCAGCAGTGGGACAGCGAATAGCAATCAGCCCCAGCATTTT
CASSGTANSNQPQHF
>TRBD2|17|TRBV28|.|TRBJ2-1
TGTGCCAGCAGTTTTCCCCGGCTAGCGGGGGGATACAATGAGCAGTTCTTC
CASSFPRLAGGYNEQFF
>.|18|TRBV27|.|TRBJ1-1
TGTGCCAGCAGTCCTAAAGACGGCCATTTCATACTAAACACTGAAGCTTTCTTT
CASSPKDGHFILNTEAFF
>TRBD1|16|TRBV19|.|TRBJ1-6
TGTGCCAGTAGTCCCGGACAGGGGTTGTATAATTCACCCCTCCACTTT
CASSPGQGLYNSPLHF
>.|14|TRBV13|.|TRBJ1-1
TGTGCCAGCAGCTTCCGCGGGGGGGACACTGAAGCTTTCTTT
CASSFRGGDTEAFF
>.|14|TRBV5-1|.|TRBJ2-1
TGCGCCAGCAGCTTGGGGGACATCCTGGATGAGCAGTTCTTC
CASSLGDILDEQFF
>TRBD1|15|TRBV5-1|.|TRBJ2-5
TGCGCCAGCAGCTTGGGACAGGGGGGTGGTGAGACCCAGTACTTC
CASSLGQGGGETQYF
>.|16|TRBV14|.|TRBJ2-3
TGTGCCAGCAGCCAATTTTCTAGCGCAAACACAGATACGCAGTATTTT
CASSQFSSANTDTQYF
>.|16|TRBV25-1|.|TRBJ2-3
TGTGCCAGCAGTGAAGATCGACACCGGCACGTAGATACGCAGTATTTT
CASSEDRHRHVDTQYF
>.|12|TRBV5-1|.|TRBJ1-1
TGCGCCAGCAGCTTGGGACAGGATGAAGCTTTCTTT
CASSLGQDEAFF
>.|16|TRBV4-3|.|TRBJ2-5
TGCGCCAGCAGCCAAGAATTGTCTAGCAGACAAGAGACCCAGTACTTC
CASSQELSSRQETQYF
>TRBD1|15|TRBV5-1|.|TRBJ1-1
TGCGCCAGCAGCCCGCAGACCACAGGGGATACTGAAGCTTTCTTT
CASSPQTTGDTEAFF
>TRBD1|14|TRBV11-1|.|TRBJ1-1
TGTGCCAGCTCCCGAATCGGGACAGGGACTGAAGCTTTCTTT
CASSRIGTGTEAFF
>.|15|TRBV18|.|TRBJ2-1
TGTGCCAGCTCACCACCGGTCGGACTCTACAATGAGCAGTTCTTC
CASSPPVGLYNEQFF
>.|12|TRBV19|few|TRBJ1-2
TGTGCCAGTACCGACAGAAACTATGGCTACACCTTC
CASTDRNYGYTF
>.|14|TRBV23-1|once|TRBJ1-5
TGCGCCAGCAGTCAATCACCGGTCAATCAGCCCCAGCATTTT
CASSQSPVNQPQHF
>.|13|TRBV10-3|few|TRBJ1-1
TGTGCCAGTTCCCGGGACTCCAACACTGAAGCTTTCTTT
CASSRDSNTEAFF
>.|15|TRBV20-1|.|TRBJ1-5
TGCAGTGCTAGTACGGGGTTCGGGTCTGATCAGCCCCAGCATTTT
CSASTGFGSDQPQHF
>.|14|TRBV7-3|.|TRBJ2-5
TGTGCCAGCAGCTTAGCGGGATCTCAAGAGACCCAGTACTTC
CASSLAGSQETQYF
>.|14|TRBV9|.|TRBJ1-3
TGTGCCAGCAGCGTAAAGGGGTCTGGAAACACCATATATTTT
CASSVKGSGNTIYF
>TRBD2|15|TRBV5-1|once|TRBJ2-1
TGCGCCAGCATTCCGGGACTAGCGGGGTTCAATGAGCAGTTCTTC
CASIPGLAGFNEQFF
>TRBD1|13|TRBV11-1|.|TRBJ1-1
TGTGCCAGCAGCATGACAGGGGGAACTGAAGCTTTCTTT
CASSMTGGTEAFF
>TRBD2|17|TRBV11-2|.|TRBJ2-1
TGTGCCAGCAGCACCCCCGGCCGGGACTACATTCCGAATGAGCAGTTCTTC
CASSTPGRDYIPNEQFF
>.|13|TRBV28|once|TRBJ1-5
TGTGCCAGCAGTTTTAGGGGGGGGCAGCCCCAGCATTTT
CASSFRGGQPQHF
>TRBD2|18|TRBV2|.|TRBJ2-3
TGTGCCAGCAGAGGGGGACTAGCGGGGGGAAGTCGGTCAGATACGCAGTATTTT
CASRGGLAGGSRSDTQYF
>.|15|TRBV10-3|few|TRBJ1-2
TGTGCCATCAGTTTACAGGCTACCTCTAACTATGGCTACACCTTC
CAISLQATSNYGYTF
>TRBD2|13|TRBV28|.|TRBJ2-1
TGTGCCAGCAGTACTAGCGGGCCTAATGAGCAGTTCTTC
CASSTSGPNEQFF
>TRBD1|15|TRBV3-1/TRBV3-2|.|TRBJ1-1
TGTGCCAGCAGCCCCTGGGGACAGGGGAGCACTGAAGCTTTCTTT
CASSPWGQGSTEAFF
>TRBD1|15|TRBV18|.|TRBJ2-1
TGTGCCAGCTCCACGGGGACAGGGACGTACAATGAGCAGTTCTTC
CASSTGTGTYNEQFF
>.|15|TRBV5-1|.|TRBJ1-1
TGCGCCAGCAGCTCCGGCTTACAGGGGAACACTGAAGCTTTCTTT
CASSSGLQGNTEAFF
>.|14|TRBV19|few|TRBJ1-2
TGTGCCAGTAGTCTGCTCAGGGCTGCCTATGGCTACACCTTC
CASSLLRAAYGYTF
>.|15|TRBV10-2|few|TRBJ2-2
TGCGCCAGCAGTGTATCCGGGGCGAACACCGGGGAGCTGTTTTTT
CASSVSGANTGELFF
>TRBD1|14|TRBV30|once|TRBJ1-2
TGTGCCTGGAGGCCGGGACAGGGGCACTATGGCTACACCTTC
CAWRPGQGHYGYTF
>TRBD1|15|TRBV6-6|.|TRBJ2-7
TGTGCCAGCAGTACAAAGGGACAGGGAAGCTACGAGCAGTACTTC
CASSTKGQGSYEQYF
>TRBD1|14|TRBV27|.|TRBJ2-3
TGTGCCAGCAGTTACCAGGGGGCATCAGATACGCAGTATTTT
CASSYQGASDTQYF
>.|14|TRBV27|few|TRBJ1-5
TGTGCCAGCAGTTTGGCAGGGGGCAATCAGCCCCAGCATTTT
CASSLAGGNQPQHF
>TRBD1|13|TRBV7-2|.|TRBJ2-7
TGTGCCAGCAGGGGGACAGGTACTTACGAGCAGTACTTC
CASRGTGTYEQYF
>.|13|TRBV29-1|few|TRBJ1-5
TGCAGCGTTCAAATCGCCGGGTTGCAGCCCCAGCATTTT
CSVQIAGLQPQHF
>.|15|TRBV19|.|TRBJ2-3
TGTGCCAGTACTAGCGACAGGGATTACACAGATACGCAGTATTTT
CASTSDRDYTDTQYF
>.|14|TRBV13|.|TRBJ2-6
TGTGCCACCAACAAGGGGTCTGGGGCCAACGTCCTGACTTTC
CATNKGSGANVLTF
>TRBD2|12|TRBV18|.|TRBJ2-1
TGTGCCAGCTCACCAACTAGCGGTGAGCAGTTCTTC
CASSPTSGEQFF
>TRBD1|17|TRBV9|.|TRBJ1-2
TGTGCCAGCAGCGTAGGAAGGCCGGGACAGACTAACTATGGCTACACCTTC
CASSVGRPGQTNYGYTF
>TRBD2|14|TRBV7-3|.|TRBJ2-5
TGTGCCAGCAGCTTAACTAGCGGGGGGGAGACCCAGTACTTC
CASSLTSGGETQYF
>.|14|TRBV5-1|.|TRBJ2-2
TGCGCCAGCAGCTTGCAGGGAAACACCGGGGAGCTGTTTTTT
CASSLQGNTGELFF